The clone carrying this T cell receptor (beta chain) was seen repeatedly, ten times or more. The record originates from a study of early T cells in non-severe SARS-CoV-2 infection. Individual cDNA molecules were tagged with unique molecular identifiers, the study reported. MiXCR, run by TCRdb on the 5' RACE reads, gives a single entry per CDR3 protein. The data hold around 80,000 distinct CDR3 sequences, with about 13% observed a single time. V gave up 4 bases and J gave up 0 bases; unmatched junction bases: 8. There are 17 residues in the CDR3. The germline V gene has CDR1 SGHKS and CDR2 YYEKEE (reference sequence).

The receptor was isolated from an adult who was a healthcare worker with PCR-confirmed SARS-CoV-2 infection or an uninfected control (not recorded which). This chain connects TRBV5-5 to TRBJ1-4; 8 bases map to TRBD1. The sample consisted of whole blood. The CDR3 sequence is CASSAYRGAPTNEKLFF. CDR3 in DNA: TGTGCCAGCAGCGCCTACAGGGGGGCTCCAACTAATGAAAAACTGTTTTTT.